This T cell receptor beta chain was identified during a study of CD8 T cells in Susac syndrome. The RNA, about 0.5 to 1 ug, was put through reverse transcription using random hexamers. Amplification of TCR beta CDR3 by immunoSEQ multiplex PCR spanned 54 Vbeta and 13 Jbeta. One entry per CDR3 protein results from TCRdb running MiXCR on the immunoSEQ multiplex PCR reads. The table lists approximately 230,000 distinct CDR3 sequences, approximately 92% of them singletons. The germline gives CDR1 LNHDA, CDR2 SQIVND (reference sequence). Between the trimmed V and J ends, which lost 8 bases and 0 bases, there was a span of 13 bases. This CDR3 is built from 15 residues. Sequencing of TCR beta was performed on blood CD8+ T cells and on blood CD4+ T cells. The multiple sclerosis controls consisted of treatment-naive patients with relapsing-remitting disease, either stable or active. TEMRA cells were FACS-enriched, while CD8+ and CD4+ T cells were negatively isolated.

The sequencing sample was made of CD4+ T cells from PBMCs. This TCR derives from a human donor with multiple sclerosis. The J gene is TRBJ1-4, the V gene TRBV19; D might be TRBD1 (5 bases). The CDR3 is CASGTPGATNEKLFF. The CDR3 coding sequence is TGTGCCAGTGGGACTCCTGGGGCAACTAATGAAAAACTGTTTTTT.